This T cell receptor beta chain originates from a study of cytomegalovirus exposure and HLA in healthy donors. Study details: From around 180 million T cells, an earlier analysis saw approximately 110 million unique TCR beta sequences. Study results and caveats: In vitro assays verified that three CMV-associated chains recognized CMV antigens specifically. TCR beta V- and J-gene trimming, according to a later analysis, was linked to a missense DCLRE1C variant.

Although they were nominally healthy when sampled, donors likely had unrecorded immune exposures. CDR3 size: 15 residues. Germline-derived CDR1 and CDR2 are MNHEY and SVGAGI. Trimming took 6 bases from V and 2 from J, leaving 14 bases between them. PCR amplification relied on 60 Vbeta primers (plus 13 Jbeta primers). This table comes from immunoSEQ multiplex PCR, and its TCRdb copy is limited to in-frame clones, with some not included. Of under 200,000 clones in the sample, 82% were seen once. Details on this clone: The antigen remains undetermined.

The source is a male donor in good health and CMV-seronegative. Sequencing was performed on PBMCs. This rearrangement joins TRBV6-5 to TRBJ1-3, with D possibly matching TRBD1 (6 bases). The CDR3 DNA sequence: TGTGCCAGCAGGCCCGTCAGGGGACCTGGAAACACCATATATTTT. Its protein product is CASRPVRGPGNTIYF.